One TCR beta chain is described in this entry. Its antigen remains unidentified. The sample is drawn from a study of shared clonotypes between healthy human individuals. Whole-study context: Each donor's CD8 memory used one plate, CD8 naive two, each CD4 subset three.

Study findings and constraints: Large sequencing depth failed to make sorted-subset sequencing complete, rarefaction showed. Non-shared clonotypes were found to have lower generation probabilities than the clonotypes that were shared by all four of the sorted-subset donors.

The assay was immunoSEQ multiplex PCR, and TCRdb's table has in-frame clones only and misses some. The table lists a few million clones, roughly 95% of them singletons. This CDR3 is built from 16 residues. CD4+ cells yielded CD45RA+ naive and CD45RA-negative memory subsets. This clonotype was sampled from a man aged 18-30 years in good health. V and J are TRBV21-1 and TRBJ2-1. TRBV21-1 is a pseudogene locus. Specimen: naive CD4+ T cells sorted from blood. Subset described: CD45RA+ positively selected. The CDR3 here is CASSGRSGAFLNEQFF. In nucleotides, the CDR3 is TGTGCCAGCAGTGGAAGATCCGGGGCCTTCCTCAATGAGCAGTTCTTC.